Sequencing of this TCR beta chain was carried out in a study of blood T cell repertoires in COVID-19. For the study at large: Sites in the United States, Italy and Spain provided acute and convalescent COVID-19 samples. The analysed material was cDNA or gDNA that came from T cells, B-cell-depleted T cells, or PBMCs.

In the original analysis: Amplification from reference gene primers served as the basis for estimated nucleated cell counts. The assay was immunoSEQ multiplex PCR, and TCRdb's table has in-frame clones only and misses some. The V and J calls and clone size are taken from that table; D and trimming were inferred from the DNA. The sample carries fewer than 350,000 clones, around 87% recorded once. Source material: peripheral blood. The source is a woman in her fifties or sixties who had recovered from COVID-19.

This CDR3 is CASRGQGATEAFF. The CDR3 DNA reads TGTGCCAGCAGAGGACAGGGGGCAACTGAAGCTTTCTTT. This rearrangement joins TRBV6-5 to TRBJ1-1, with 11 bases that match TRBD1. The CDR3 covers 13 residues. V lost 6 bases and J lost 5; bases outside the gene matches: 2. Germline V lookup: CDR1 MNHEY, CDR2 SVGAGI.